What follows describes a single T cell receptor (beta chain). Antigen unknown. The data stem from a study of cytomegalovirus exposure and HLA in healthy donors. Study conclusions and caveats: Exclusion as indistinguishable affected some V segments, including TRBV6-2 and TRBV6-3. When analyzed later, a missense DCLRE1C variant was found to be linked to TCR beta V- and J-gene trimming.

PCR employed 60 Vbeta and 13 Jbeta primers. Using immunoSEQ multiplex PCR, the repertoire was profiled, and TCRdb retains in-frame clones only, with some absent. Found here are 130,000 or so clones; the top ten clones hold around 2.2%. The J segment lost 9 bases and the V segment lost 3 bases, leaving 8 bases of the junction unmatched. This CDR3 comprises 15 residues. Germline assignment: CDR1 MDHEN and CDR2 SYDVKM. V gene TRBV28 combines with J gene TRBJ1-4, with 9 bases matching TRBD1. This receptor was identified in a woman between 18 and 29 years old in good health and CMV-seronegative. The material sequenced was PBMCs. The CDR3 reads CASSFSWDRAKKLFF. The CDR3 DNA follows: TGTGCCAGCAGTTTTTCTTGGGACAGGGCGAAAAAACTGTTTTTT. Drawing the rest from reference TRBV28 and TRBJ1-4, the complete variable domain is DVKVTQSSRYLVKRTGEKVFLECVQDMDHENMFWYRQDPGLGLRLIYFSYDVKMKEKGDIPEGYSVSREKKERFSLILESASTNQTSMYLCASSFSWDRAKKLFFGSGTQLSVL.